This TCR beta chain was recorded in a study of CXCR3-negative and CXCR3-positive naive CD8 T cells. Study-wide results and caveats: The study found that naive CXCR3-negative and CXCR3-positive cells shared TRBV-TRBJ usage, while memory cells differed. The authors found comparable surface CD5 between naive subsets and inferred TCR strength from TRB CDR3 properties.

Germline V CDR1 and CDR2: SQVTM, ANQGSEA. CDR3 length equals 14 residues. The TRB cDNA libraries were prepared by 5' RACE with UMI labels. After re-calling the 5' RACE reads, TCRdb lists one entry per CDR3 protein, DNA absent. This sample's table reports about 40,000 distinct CDR3 sequences. Of note for this clonotype: Its antigen is unidentified.

This receptor was taken from a human donor in good health. Some clones in this sample may be carry-over from other donors' samples. Sequenced: memory CD8+ T cells from blood. The V call is TRBV29-1, the J call TRBJ2-7; TCRdb designates TRBD1, a call that cannot be tested without DNA. Here the CDR3 reads CSVLDGRSSYEQYF.